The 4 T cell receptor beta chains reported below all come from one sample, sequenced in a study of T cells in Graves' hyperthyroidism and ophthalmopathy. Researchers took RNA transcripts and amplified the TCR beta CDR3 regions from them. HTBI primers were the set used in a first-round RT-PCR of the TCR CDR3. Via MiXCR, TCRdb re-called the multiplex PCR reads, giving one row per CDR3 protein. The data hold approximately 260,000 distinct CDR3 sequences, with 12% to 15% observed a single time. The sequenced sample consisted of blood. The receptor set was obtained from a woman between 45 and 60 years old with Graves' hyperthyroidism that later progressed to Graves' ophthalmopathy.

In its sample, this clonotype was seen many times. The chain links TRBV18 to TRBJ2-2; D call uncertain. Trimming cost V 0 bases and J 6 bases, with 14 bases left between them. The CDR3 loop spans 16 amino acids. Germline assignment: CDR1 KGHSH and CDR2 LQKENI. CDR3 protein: CASSPPSSADPGELFF. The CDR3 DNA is TGTGCCAGCTCACCACCGTCGTCGGCGGACCCCGGGGAGCTGTTTTTT.

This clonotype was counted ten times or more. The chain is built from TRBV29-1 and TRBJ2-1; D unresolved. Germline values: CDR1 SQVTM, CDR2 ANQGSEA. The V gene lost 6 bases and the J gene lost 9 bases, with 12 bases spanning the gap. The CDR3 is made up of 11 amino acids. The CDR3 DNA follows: TGCAGCGTGAACAACTGGGCTGAGCAGTTCTTC. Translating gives CSVNNWAEQFF.

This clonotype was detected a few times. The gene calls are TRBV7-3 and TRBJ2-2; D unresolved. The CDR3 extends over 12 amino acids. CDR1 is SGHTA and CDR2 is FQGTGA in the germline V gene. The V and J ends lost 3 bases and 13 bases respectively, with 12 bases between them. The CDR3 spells CASSFQPGVLFF. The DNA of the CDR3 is TGTGCCAGCAGCTTTCAGCCCGGAGTGCTGTTTTTT.

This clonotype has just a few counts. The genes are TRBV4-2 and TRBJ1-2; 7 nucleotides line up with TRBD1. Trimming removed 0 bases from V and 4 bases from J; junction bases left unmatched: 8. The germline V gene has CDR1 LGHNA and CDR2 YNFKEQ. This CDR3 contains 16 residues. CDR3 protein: CASSQDGQVGAYGYTF. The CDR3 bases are TGTGCCAGCAGCCAAGATGGACAGGTCGGAGCCTATGGCTACACCTTC.